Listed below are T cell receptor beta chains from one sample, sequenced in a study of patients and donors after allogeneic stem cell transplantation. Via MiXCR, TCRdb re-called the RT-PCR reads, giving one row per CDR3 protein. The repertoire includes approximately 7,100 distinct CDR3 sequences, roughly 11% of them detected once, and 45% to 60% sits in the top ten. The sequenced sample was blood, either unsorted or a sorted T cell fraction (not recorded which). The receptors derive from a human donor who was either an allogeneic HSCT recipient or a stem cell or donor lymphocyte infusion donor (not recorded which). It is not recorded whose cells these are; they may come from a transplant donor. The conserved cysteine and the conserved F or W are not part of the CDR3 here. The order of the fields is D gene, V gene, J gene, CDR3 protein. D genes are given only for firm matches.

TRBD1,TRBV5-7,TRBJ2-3,ASSFLDRYTDTQY
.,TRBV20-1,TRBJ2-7,SAQQDSYYEQY
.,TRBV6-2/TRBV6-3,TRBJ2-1,ASTSSPSEQF
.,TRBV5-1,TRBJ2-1,ASSLLTEDQF
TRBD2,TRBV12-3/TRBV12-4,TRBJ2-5,ASSLGTSGGQETQY
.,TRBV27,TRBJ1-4,ASSFDTTNEKLF
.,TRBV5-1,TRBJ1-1,ASSLVAGGAQAF
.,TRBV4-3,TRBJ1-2,ASSQEFGTSNTNYGYT
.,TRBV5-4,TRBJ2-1,ASSSETPSSYNEQF
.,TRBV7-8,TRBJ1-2,ASSLRGRGQVNYGYT
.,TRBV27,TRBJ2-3,ASSPPGRPSTDTQY
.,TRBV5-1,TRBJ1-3,ASSPGPRNTIY
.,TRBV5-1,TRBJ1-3,ASSPVPTGGNTIY
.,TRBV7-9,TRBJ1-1,ASARAGQNTEAF
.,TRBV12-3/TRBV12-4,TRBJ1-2,ASSLSPRGFYGYT
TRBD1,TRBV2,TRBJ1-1,ASIWGTGGFEAF
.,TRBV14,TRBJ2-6,ASSQRTPLSGANVLT
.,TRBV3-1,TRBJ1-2,ASSQDGQQTGYT
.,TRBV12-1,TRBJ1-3,ASSVRSGTGEICGNTIY
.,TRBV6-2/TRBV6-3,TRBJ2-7,ASSQDGYEQY
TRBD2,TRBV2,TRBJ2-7,ASSQIPPAGGSYEQY
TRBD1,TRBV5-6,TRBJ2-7,ASSLERGRTAYEQY
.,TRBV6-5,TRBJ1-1,ASSYSRANTEAF
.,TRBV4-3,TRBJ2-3,ASSQETGSTDTQY
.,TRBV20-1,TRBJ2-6,SARDGQPFSGANVLT
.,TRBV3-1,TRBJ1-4,ASSKRTVNEKLF
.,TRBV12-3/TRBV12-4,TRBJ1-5,ASSSRGHNQPQH
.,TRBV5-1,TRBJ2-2,ASSLGTNTGELF
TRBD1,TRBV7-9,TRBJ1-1,ASSLAQGARGAF
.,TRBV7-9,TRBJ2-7,ASSFSYEQY
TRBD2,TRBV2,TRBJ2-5,ASSDRTSVETQY
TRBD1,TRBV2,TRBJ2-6,ASSEGTAKGGANVLT
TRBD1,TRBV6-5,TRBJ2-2,ASRTGGMELF
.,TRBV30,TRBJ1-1,AWSGKVTGDTEAF
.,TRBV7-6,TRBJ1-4,ASSSLDRGEKLF
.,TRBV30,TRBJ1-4,AWRSGLHNEKLF
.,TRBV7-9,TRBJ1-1,ASSWGNTEAF
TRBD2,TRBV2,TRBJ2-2,ASSRAGGPPTGELF